In this sample, the clone carrying this TCR beta chain turned up once. The data are from a study of blood T cell repertoires in COVID-19. As for the study in general: Acute-phase and convalescent COVID-19 samples originated in the United States, Italy and Spain. The analysed material was cDNA or gDNA that came from T cells, B-cell-depleted T cells, or PBMCs.

Original data processing: Estimation of nucleated cell counts relied on the amplification of reference gene primers. The data were produced by immunoSEQ multiplex PCR, yet TCRdb's version contains in-frame clones alone and is incomplete. From that table come the V and J calls and clone size; the DNA was used to work out D and trimming. The repertoire has about 200,000 clones, roughly 77% of them found once; the top ten carry around 6%. Seattle's cohort entered during active infection and was followed longitudinally. From germline, CDR1 is KGHDR and CDR2 SFDVKD. The CDR3 is made up of 16 amino acids. With 4 bases removed from V and 0 bases from J, the gap between germline ends came to 12 bases.

The sequenced sample was peripheral blood. The TCR was taken from a woman in her thirties or forties with COVID-19, enrolled during active disease. J is TRBJ2-1 and V is TRBV24-1; D perhaps matches TRBD2 (6 bases). As DNA, the CDR3 is TGTGCCACCAGTGACTCCGGGAGTATCTCCTACAATGAGCAGTTCTTC. Protein sequence: CATSDSGSISYNEQFF.